This T cell receptor (beta chain) emerged from a study of ipilimumab plus nivolumab after autologous stem cell transplantation. Study as a whole: Patients received a median of roughly five ipilimumab and roughly eight nivolumab doses. The DLBCL cohort had primary refractory and relapsed disease, with 18-month progression-free survival of about 82% and 31%.

The CDR3 has 13 amino acids. V was trimmed by 3 bases and J by 5 bases, leaving 10 bases between them. Germline lookup yields CDR1 SGHTA and CDR2 FQGNSA. Generated by immunoSEQ multiplex PCR, the TCRdb table keeps only in-frame clones and is missing some. The data contain roughly 15,000 clones, almost 80% of them singletons. Patients received nivolumab 3 mg/kg at weeks 1, 4, 7, 10, then fortnightly to week 26. V usage is TRBV7-2 and J usage is TRBJ1-2; D gene unclear. The sequence came from a male donor with diffuse large B-cell lymphoma. Sequenced material: PBMCs, taken in a trial of ipilimumab plus nivolumab as post-transplant consolidation. CDR3 in amino acids: CASSLGKEYGYTF. The CDR3, as DNA: TGTGCCAGCAGCTTGGGAAAAGAGTATGGCTACACCTTC.